This record concerns one TCR beta chain sequence. Its antigen is unknown. This entry comes from a study of OX40 agonist ivuxolimab in advanced cancers. Across the study: Every 2 weeks, ivuxolimab was infused into the patients intravenously at between 0.01 and 10 mg/kg.

TCRdb keeps only in-frame clones here, not all; method: immunoSEQ multiplex PCR. Among about 64,000 clones listed, approximately 92% were seen once. Germline V gene sequence: CDR1 SGDLS, CDR2 YYNGEE. The CDR3 extends over 17 amino acids. The germline V and J ends were trimmed by 0 bases and 0 bases, with 13 bases remaining between them. Findings and limits, study-wide: Within 6 weeks, CD4+ and CD8+ blood T cells expanded clonally at 0.1 to 3.0 mg/kg. Low normalized clonal expansion also occurred in some nonresponding patients.

This rearrangement joins TRBV9 to TRBJ2-1; D not resolved. The specimen was CD4+ or CD8+ T cells sorted from blood, collected in a trial of the OX40 agonist ivuxolimab. This TCR was sampled from an adult with an advanced solid tumor such as melanoma, head and neck, liver or kidney cancer. The CDR3 protein is CASSVGNILNSYNEQFF. The CDR3 DNA reads TGTGCCAGCAGCGTAGGTAACATCCTAAACTCCTACAATGAGCAGTTCTTC. The whole variable domain, filled in from reference TRBV9 and TRBJ2-1, reads DSGVTQTPKHLITATGQRVTLRCSPRSGDLSVYWYQQSLDQGLQFLIQYYNGEERAKGNILERFSAQQFPDLHSELNLSSLELGDSALYFCASSVGNILNSYNEQFFGPGTRLTVL.